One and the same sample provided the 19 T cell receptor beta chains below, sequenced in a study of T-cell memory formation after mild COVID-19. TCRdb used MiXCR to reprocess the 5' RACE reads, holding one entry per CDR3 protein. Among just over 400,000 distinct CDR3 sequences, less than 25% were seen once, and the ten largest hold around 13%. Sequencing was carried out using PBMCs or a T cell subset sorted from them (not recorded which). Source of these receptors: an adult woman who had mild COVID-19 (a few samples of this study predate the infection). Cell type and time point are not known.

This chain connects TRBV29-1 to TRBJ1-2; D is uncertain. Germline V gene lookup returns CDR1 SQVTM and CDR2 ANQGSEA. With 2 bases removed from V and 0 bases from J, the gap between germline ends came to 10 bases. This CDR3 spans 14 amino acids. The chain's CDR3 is CSVEWQDPNYGYTF. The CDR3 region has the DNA TGCAGCGTTGAATGGCAGGACCCTAACTATGGCTACACCTTC.

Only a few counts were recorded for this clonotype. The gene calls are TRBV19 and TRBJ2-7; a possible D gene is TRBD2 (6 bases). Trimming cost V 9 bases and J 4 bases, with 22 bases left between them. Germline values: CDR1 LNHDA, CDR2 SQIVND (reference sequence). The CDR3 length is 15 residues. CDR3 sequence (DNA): TGTGCCAGCGCCTCGGGGCGAACTAGCACTTACGAGCAGTACTTC. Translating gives CASASGRTSTYEQYF.

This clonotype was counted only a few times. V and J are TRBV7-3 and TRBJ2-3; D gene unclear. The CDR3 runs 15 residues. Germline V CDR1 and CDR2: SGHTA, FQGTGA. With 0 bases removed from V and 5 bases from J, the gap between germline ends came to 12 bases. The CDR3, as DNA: TGTGCCAGCAGCTTAACTCCTGTTACGGGAGATACGCAGTATTTT. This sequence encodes CASSLTPVTGDTQYF. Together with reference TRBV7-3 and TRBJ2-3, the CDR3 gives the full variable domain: GAGVSQTPSNKVTEKGKYVELRCDPISGHTALYWYRQSLGQGPEFLIYFQGTGAADDSGLPNDRFFAVRPEGSVSTLKIQRTERGDSAVYLCASSLTPVTGDTQYFGPGTRLTVL.

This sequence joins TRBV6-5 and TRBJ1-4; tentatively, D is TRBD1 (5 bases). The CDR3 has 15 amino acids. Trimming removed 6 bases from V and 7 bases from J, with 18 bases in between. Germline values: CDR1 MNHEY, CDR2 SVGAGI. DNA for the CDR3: TGTGCCAGCAGGCGGGATGGCAGGGCGGGTGAAAAACTGTTTTTT. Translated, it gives CASRRDGRAGEKLFF.

In DNA form, the CDR3 reads TGTGCCACCAGTGATTTTCAGGGGACTGAAGCTTTCTTT. Translating it yields CATSDFQGTEAFF. J is TRBJ1-1 and V is TRBV24-1; tentatively, D is TRBD1 (6 bases). Trimming pared 1 base from V and 5 bases from J, leaving 7 bases between. Germline V lookup: CDR1 KGHDR, CDR2 SFDVKD. The CDR3 has 13 amino acids.

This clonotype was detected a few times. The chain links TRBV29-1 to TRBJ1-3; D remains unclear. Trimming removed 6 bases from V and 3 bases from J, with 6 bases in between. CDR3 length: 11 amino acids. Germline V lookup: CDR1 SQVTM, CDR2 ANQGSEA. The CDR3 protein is CSVRDGNTIYF. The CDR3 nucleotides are TGCAGCGTACGCGATGGAAACACCATATATTTT.

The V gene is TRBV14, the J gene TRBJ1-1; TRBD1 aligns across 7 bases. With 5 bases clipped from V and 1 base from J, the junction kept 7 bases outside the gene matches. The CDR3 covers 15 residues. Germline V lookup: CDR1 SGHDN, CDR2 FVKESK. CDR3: CASSYHRGKNTEAFF. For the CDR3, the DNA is TGTGCCAGCAGCTACCACAGGGGAAAGAACACTGAAGCTTTCTTT.

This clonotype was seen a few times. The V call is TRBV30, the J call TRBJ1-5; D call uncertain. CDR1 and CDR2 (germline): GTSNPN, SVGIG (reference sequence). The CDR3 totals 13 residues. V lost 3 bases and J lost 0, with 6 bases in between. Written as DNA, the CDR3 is TGTGCCTGGAGAGTGAATAGCAATCAGCCCCAGCATTTT. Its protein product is CAWRVNSNQPQHF.

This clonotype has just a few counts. Written as DNA, the CDR3 is TGCGCCAGCAGCCAAGGGGACACCTTCTACGAGCAGTACTTC. Protein sequence: CASSQGDTFYEQYF. J is TRBJ2-7 and V is TRBV4-1; tentative D call: TRBD1 (6 bases). V was pared by 1 base and J by 3 bases, with 10 bases between. CDR3 length: 14 residues. Germline V gene lookup returns CDR1 MGHRA and CDR2 YSYEKL.

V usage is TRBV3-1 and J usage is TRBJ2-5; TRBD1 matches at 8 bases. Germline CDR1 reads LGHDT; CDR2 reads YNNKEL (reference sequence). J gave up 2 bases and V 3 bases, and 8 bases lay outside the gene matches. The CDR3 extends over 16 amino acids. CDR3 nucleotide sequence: TGTGCCAGCAGCCAGTCGGGACAGGAATGGCAAGAGACCCAGTACTTC. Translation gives CASSQSGQEWQETQYF.

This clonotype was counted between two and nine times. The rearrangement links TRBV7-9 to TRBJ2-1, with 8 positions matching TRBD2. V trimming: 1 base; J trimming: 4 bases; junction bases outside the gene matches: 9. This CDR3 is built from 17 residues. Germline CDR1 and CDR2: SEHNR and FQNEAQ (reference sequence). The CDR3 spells CASSLEISQRGYNEQFF. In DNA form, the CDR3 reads TGTGCCAGCAGCTTAGAAATCTCCCAGCGGGGGTACAATGAGCAGTTCTTC.

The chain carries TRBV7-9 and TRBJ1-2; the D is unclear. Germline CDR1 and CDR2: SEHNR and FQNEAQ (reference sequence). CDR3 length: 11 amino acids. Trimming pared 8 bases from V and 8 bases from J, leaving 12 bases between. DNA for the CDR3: TGTGCCAGCCCGAAGGGTTTAGGCTACACCTTC. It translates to CASPKGLGYTF.

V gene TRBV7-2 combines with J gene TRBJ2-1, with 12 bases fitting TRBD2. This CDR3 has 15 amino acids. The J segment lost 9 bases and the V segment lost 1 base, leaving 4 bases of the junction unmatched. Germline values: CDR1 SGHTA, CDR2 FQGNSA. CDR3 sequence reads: CASSLEILAGGEQFF. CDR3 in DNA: TGTGCCAGCAGCTTAGAGATACTAGCGGGAGGTGAGCAGTTCTTC.

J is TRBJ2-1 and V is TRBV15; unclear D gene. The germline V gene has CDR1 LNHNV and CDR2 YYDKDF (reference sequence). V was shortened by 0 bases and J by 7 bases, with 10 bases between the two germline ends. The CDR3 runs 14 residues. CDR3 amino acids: CATSRDAGWNEQFF. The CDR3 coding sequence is TGTGCCACCAGCAGAGATGCAGGTTGGAATGAGCAGTTCTTC.

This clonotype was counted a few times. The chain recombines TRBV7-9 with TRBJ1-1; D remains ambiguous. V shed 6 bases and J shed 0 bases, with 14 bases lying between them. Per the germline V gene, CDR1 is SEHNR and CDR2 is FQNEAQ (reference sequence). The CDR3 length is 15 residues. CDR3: CASSSTGQMNTEAFF. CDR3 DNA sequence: TGTGCCAGCAGTTCGACGGGCCAGATGAACACTGAAGCTTTCTTT.

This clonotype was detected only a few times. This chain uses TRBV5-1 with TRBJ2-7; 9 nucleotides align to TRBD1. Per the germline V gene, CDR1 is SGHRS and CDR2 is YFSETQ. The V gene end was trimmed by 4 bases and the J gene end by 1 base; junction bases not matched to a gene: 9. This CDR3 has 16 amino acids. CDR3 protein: CASSPGQGHPSYEQYF. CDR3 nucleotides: TGCGCCAGCAGCCCGGGACAGGGCCATCCGTCCTACGAGCAGTACTTC.

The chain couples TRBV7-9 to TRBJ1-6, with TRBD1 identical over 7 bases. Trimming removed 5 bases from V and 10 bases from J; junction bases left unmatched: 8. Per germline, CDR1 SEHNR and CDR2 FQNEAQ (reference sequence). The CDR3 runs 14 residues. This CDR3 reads CASSPRQGPSPLHF. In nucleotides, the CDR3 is TGTGCCAGCAGCCCACGACAGGGACCCTCACCCCTCCACTTT.

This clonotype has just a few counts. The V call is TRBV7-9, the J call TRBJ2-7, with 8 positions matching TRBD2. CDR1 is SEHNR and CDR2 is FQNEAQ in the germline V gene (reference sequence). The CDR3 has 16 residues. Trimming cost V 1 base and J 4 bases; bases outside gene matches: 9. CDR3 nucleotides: TGTGCCAGCAGCTTAGTGGCTGGACTAGCATCATACGAGCAGTACTTC. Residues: CASSLVAGLASYEQYF.

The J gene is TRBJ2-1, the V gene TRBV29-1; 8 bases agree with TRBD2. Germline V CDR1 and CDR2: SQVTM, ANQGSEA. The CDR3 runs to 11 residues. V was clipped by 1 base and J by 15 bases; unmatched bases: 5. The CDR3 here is CSVEGGGILFF. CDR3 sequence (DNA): TGCAGCGTTGAAGGCGGGGGGATTCTGTTCTTC.